This TCR beta chain originates from a study of human T cells and chemical hapten exposure (dated by TCRdb to the early 2020s). Notes on the research overall: For sensitization, 2% DPC in acetone was applied to a roughly 2 cm by roughly 2 cm area of upper inner arm skin. Throughout the study period of about 22 weeks, patients also received therapeutic DPC doses to the scalp every week. Patch testing was performed on the upper back with Finn chambers containing 0.01% DPC, and the patch tests were scored after 6 days according to International Contact Dermatitis Research Group standards. Most of the patients in the cohort were female, and the cohort covered alopecia areata with under or over 50% scalp involvement, alopecia totalis and alopecia universalis. The libraries were sequenced as a pool, and the TCR yield per sample differed mostly because of small variations in library volumes within the pool. This study followed changes in the peripheral blood TCR repertoire in vivo during primary and secondary sensitization of alopecia patients to the hapten diphenylcyclopropenone (DPC). Patient blood was sampled pre-sensitization (week 0) and at 2, 6 and about 24 weeks after DPC sensitization. Blood for TCR sequencing was provided by twenty-nine alopecia patients at one to four time points (pre-sensitization, 2, 6 and 24 weeks). General findings and caveats noted by the study authors: Because every patient had alopecia, a presumed autoimmune disease, the patients' immune response might differ from that of healthy individuals. A positive correlation was found between the number of PT1 expanded TCRs and patch test score, with significance reached at thresholds 8, 16 and 32 but not 4. After repeated subsampling, changes were observed in the strength of the expansion versus patch-test correlation and in the threshold at which the correlation became significant. DPC sensitization did not change the number of TCRs with a frequency above 1 in 1000, and there was no evidence of changes in global repertoire structure. Expanded TCRs formed significantly more large CDR3 similarity clusters than pre-sensitization or healthy control sets, consistent with antigen-driven responses.

The library relied on RACE. The instrument given in TCRdb is NextSeq 500. During library preparation, unique molecular identifiers were attached to individual cDNA molecules so that TCRs could be counted in a quantitative, reproducible way. Both TCR alpha and TCR beta chains were sequenced from each blood RNA sample. The paper's data handling went like this. A median of roughly 99,000 TCRs per sample was observed, with a range of roughly 20,000 to 750,000. V, J and CDR3 annotation of the TCR reads was carried out using the Decombinator software suite. Every sample was subsampled to the same number of TCRs (28,000) for the PS versus PT1 abundance plots. TCRs were defined as expanded if absent before sensitization and observed at least eight times at the 2-week time point. In TCRdb, the public reads were trimmed at Q25 with fastp and aligned with MiXCR, with productive beta chains retained. Every entry covers one CDR3 protein and lists the most common genes and DNA from its rows. The V and J calls reflect TCRdb's pipeline rather than the authors' work. The sample table shows 95,000 to 150,000 distinct CDR3 sequences, and roughly 13% are seen once. The ten largest clones capture 2.5% to 3.5% of the sample.

This clonotype was seen ten or more times. Its antigen is unknown. Per-base qualities were not stored, and no clone one base away is much larger. According to the study, the label for this sample's time point signals: pre-sensitization, week 0. Per the publication, the treatment or condition label means: therapeutic diphenylcyclopropenone sensitization with weekly scalp DPC. Blood at each patch-test visit was drawn before the patch test was applied. Patients were eligible if aged 18 to 70, diagnosed with alopecia and judged suitable for DPC therapy, and pregnant patients were excluded. Unfractionated whole blood was collected in Tempus Blood RNA tubes, and total RNA was extracted from that blood. Between the V and J ends, shortened by 4 bases and 5 bases respectively, the junction contains 18 bases. CDR1 is given as SQVTM and CDR2 as ANQGSEA, both from the germline V gene. Taken from cysteine to phenylalanine, the CDR3 has 15 residues. The kept DNA is CDR3 alone, 45 bases in frame from the first base.

The chain is assembled from TRBV29-1 and TRBJ1-5, with no reliable assignment of the D segment. The sequence came from a woman between 18 and 30 years old with alopecia areata. Some clones in this sample may be carry-over from other donors' samples. Sequenced here: whole blood, sampled in connection with sensitization to the hapten diphenylcyclopropenone (DPC). CDR3 reads: CSVGETRDRDQPQHF. The DNA reads as follows: TGCAGCGTTGGAGAGACCCGGGATAGGGATCAGCCCCAGCATTTT.